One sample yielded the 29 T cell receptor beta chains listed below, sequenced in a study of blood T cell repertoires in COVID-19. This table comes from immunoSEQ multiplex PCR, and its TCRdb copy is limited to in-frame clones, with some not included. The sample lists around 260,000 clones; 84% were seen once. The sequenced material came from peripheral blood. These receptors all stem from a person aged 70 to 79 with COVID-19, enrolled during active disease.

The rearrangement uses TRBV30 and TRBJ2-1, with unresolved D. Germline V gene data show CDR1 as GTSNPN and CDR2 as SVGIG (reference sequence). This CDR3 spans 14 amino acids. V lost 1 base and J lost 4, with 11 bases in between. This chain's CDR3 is CAWSGVAAYNEQFF. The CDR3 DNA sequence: TGTGCCTGGAGTGGGGTAGCAGCATACAATGAGCAGTTCTTC.

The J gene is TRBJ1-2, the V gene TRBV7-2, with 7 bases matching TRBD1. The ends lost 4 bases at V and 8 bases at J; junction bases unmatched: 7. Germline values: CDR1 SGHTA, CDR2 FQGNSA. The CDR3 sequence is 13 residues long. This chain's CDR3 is CASSSPTGIGYTF. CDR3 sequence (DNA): TGTGCCAGCAGCTCCCCGACAGGGATAGGCTACACCTTC.

The chain's CDR3 is CATSSTGQGSRDEQFF. CDR3 coding DNA: TGTGCCACCAGCAGCACGGGACAGGGGTCACGCGATGAGCAGTTCTTC. The rearrangement joins TRBV15 to TRBJ2-1, with TRBD1 identical over 10 bases. Trimming took 3 bases from V and 8 from J; bases not matched to a gene: 10. Per germline, CDR1 LNHNV and CDR2 YYDKDF (reference sequence). The CDR3 spans 16 residues. Variable domain in full (rest from reference TRBV15 and TRBJ2-1): DAMVIQNPRYQVTQFGKPVTLSCSQTLNHNVMYWYQQKSSQAPKLLFHYYDKDFNNEADTPDNFQSRRPNTSFCFLDIRSPGLGDTAMYLCATSSTGQGSRDEQFFGPGTRLTVL.

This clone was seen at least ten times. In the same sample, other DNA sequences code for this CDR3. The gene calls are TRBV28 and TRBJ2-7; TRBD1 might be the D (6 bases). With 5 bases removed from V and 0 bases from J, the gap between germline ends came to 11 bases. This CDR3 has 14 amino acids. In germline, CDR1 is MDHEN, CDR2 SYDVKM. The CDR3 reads CASSLTGISYEQYF. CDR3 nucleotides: TGTGCCAGCAGTCTGACAGGCATCTCCTACGAGCAGTACTTC.

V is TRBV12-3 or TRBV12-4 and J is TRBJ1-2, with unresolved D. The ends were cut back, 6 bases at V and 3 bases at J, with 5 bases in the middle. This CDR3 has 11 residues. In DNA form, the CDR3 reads TGTGCCAGCAGGGAGGACTATGGCTACACCTTC. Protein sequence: CASREDYGYTF.

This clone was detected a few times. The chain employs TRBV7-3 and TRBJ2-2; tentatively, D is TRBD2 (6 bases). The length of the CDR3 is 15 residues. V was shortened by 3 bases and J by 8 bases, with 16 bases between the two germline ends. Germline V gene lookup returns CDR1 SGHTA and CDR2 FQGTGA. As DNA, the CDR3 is TGTGCCAGCAGCTTTAGGGGCGGGGATCGTGGGGAGCTGTTTTTT. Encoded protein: CASSFRGGDRGELFF. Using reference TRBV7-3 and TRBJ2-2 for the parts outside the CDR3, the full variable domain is GAGVSQTPSNKVTEKGKYVELRCDPISGHTALYWYRQSLGQGPEFLIYFQGTGAADDSGLPNDRFFAVRPEGSVSTLKIQRTERGDSAVYLCASSFRGGDRGELFFGEGSRLTVL.

Here the CDR3 DNA reads TGTGCCAGCAGCTTATCGGGAAATATGAACACTGAAGCTTTCTTT. Protein: CASSLSGNMNTEAFF. V gene TRBV7-2 combines with J gene TRBJ1-1; unclear D gene. Trimming left V 2 bases short and J 0 bases short, with 10 bases between. CDR1 is SGHTA and CDR2 is FQGNSA in the germline V gene. This CDR3 region has 15 residues.

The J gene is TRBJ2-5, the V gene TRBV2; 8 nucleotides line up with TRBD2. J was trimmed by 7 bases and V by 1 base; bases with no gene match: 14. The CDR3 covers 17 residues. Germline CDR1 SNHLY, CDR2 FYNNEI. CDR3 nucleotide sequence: TGTGCCAGCAGTGAAGGGGGACTAGTAAGCATCCAGGGGACCCAGTACTTC. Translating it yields CASSEGGLVSIQGTQYF.

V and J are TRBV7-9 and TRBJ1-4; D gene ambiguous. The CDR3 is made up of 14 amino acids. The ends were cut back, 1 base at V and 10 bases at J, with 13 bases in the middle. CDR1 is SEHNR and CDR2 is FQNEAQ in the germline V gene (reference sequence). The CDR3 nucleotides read TGTGCCAGCAGCTTAGGGGAGACCCGAGGAAAACTGTTTTTT. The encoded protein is CASSLGETRGKLFF.

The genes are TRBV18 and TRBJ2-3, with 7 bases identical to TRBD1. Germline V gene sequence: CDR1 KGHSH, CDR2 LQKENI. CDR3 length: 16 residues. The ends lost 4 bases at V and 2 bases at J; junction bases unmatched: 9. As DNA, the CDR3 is TGTGCCAGCTCACTACGGGACAGTTCTATCACAGATACGCAGTATTTT. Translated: CASSLRDSSITDTQYF.

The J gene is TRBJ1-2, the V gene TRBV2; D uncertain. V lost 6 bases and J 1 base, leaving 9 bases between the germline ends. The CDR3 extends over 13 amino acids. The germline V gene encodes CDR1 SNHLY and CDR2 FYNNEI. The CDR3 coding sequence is TGTGCCAGCAGCGAACAGATTAACTATGGCTACACCTTC. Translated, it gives CASSEQINYGYTF.

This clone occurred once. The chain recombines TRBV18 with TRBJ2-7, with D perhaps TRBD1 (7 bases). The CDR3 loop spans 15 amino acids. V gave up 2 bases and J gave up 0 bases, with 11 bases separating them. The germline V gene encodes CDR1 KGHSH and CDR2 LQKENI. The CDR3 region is CASSPRGDSSYEQYF. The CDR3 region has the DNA TGTGCCAGCTCACCAAGGGGGGACAGCTCCTACGAGCAGTACTTC.

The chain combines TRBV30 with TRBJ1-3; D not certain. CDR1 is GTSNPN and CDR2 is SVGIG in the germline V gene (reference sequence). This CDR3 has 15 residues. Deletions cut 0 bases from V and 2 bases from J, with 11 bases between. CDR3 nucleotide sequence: TGTGCCTGGAGTGTCGGGTCTTTGACTGGAAACACCATATATTTT. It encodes CAWSVGSLTGNTIYF. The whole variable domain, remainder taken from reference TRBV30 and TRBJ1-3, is SQTIHQWPATLVQPVGSPLSLECTVEGTSNPNLYWYRQAAGRGLQLLFYSVGIGQISSEVPQNLSASRPQDRQFILSSKKLLLSDSGFYLCAWSVGSLTGNTIYFGEGSWLTVV.

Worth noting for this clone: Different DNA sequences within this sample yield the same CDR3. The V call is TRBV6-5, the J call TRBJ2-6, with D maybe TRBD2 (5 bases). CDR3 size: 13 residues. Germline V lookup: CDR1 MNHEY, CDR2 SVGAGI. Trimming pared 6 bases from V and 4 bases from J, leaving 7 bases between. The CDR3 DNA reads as TGTGCCAGCAGGGGGAGCGGGGCCAACGTCCTGACTTTC. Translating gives CASRGSGANVLTF.

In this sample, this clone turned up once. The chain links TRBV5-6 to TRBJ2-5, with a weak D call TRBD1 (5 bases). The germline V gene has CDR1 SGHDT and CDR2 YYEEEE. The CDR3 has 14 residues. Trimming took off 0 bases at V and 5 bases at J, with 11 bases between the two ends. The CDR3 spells CASSLVGEWETQYF. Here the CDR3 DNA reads TGTGCCAGCAGCTTGGTAGGGGAATGGGAGACCCAGTACTTC.

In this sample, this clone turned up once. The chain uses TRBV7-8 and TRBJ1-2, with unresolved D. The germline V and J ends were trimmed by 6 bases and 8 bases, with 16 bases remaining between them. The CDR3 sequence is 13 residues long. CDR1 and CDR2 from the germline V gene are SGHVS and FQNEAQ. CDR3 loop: CASSLKITGGYTF. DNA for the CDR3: TGTGCCAGCAGTTTGAAAATCACGGGAGGCTACACCTTC.

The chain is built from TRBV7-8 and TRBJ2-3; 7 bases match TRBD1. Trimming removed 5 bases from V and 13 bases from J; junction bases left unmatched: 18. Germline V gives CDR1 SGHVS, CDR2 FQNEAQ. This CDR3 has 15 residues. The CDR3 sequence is CASSLHPTDRAKEYF. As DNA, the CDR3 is TGTGCCAGCAGCCTACACCCCACCGACAGGGCCAAAGAGTATTTT.

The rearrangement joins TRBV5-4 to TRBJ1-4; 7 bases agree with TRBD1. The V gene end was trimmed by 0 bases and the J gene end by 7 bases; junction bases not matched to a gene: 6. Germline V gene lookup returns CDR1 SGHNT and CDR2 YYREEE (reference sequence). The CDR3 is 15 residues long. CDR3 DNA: TGTGCCAGCAGCTTGGAGGGACAGAGAGCTGAAAAACTGTTTTTT. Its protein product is CASSLEGQRAEKLFF.

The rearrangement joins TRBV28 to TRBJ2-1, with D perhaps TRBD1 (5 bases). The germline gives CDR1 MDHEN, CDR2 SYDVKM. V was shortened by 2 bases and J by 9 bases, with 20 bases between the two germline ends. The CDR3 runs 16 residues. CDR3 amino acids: CASSLRGRGLQAEQFF. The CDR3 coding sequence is TGTGCCAGCAGTTTAAGAGGTAGGGGCTTACAAGCTGAGCAGTTCTTC.

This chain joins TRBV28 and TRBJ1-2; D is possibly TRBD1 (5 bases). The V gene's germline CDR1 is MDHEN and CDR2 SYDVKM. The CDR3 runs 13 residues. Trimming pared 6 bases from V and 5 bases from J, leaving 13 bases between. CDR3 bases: TGTGCCAGCAGGGACGGGGGTATTTATGGCTACACCTTC. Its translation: CASRDGGIYGYTF.

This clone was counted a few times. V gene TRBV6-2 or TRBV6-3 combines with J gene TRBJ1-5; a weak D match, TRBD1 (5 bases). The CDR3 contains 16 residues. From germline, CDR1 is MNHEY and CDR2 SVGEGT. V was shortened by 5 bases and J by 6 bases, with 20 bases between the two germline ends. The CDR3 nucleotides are TGTGCCAGCAGTCTCGGGGGGGGGAGCGGGGGTCAGCCCCAGCATTTT. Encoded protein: CASSLGGGSGGQPQHF.

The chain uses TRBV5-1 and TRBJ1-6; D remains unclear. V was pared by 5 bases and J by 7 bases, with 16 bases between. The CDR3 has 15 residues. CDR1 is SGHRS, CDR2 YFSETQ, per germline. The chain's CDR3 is CASSSGGDVNSPLHF. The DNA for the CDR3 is TGCGCCAGCAGTTCCGGCGGGGATGTGAATTCACCCCTCCACTTT. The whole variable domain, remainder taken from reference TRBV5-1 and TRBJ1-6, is KAGVTQTPRYLIKTRGQQVTLSCSPISGHRSVSWYQQTPGQGLQFLFEYFSETQRNKGNFPGRFSGRQFSNSRSEMNVSTLELGDSALYLCASSSGGDVNSPLHFGNGTRLTVT.

The CDR3 protein is CAISESTLSGMGEQYF. CDR3 coding DNA: TGTGCCATCAGTGAGTCCACTCTCTCAGGAATGGGCGAGCAGTACTTC. The gene calls are TRBV10-3 and TRBJ2-7; D gene unclear. Trimming pared 0 bases from V and 6 bases from J, leaving 18 bases between. CDR3 size: 16 residues. Germline V gene sequence: CDR1 ENHRY, CDR2 SYGVKD.

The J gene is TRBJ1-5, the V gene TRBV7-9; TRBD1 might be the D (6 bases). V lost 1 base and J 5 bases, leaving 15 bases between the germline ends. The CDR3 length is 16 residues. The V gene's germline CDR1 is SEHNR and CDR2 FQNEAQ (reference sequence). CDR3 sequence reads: CASSLERTGGHQPQHF. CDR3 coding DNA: TGTGCCAGCAGCTTAGAGAGAACGGGGGGGCATCAGCCCCAGCATTTT.

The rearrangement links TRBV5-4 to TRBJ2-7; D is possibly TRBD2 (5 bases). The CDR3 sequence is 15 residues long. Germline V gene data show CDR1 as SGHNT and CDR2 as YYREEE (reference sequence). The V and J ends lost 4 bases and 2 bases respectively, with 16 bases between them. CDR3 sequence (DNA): TGTGCCAGCAGCGGAGGTCTCGTCCCGGCCTACGAGCAGTACTTC. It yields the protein CASSGGLVPAYEQYF.

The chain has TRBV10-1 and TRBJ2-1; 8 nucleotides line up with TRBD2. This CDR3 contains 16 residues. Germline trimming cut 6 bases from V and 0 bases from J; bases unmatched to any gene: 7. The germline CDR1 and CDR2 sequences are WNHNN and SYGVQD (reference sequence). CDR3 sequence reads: CASRAPGRGSYNEQFF. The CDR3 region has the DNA TGCGCCAGCAGAGCCCCCGGGAGGGGCTCCTACAATGAGCAGTTCTTC.

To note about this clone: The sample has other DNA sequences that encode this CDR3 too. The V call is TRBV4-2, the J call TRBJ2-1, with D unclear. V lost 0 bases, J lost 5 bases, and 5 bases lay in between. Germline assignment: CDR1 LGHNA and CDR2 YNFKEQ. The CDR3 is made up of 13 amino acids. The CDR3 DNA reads TGTGCCAGCAGCCAAGACACAAACAATGAGCAGTTCTTC. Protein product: CASSQDTNNEQFF.

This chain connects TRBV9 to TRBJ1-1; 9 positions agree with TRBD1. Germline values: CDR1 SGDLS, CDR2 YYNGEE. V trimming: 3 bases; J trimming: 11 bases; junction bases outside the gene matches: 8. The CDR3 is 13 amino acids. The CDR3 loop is CASSGGTGKTAFF. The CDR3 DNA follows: TGTGCCAGCAGCGGAGGGACAGGGAAGACGGCTTTCTTT.

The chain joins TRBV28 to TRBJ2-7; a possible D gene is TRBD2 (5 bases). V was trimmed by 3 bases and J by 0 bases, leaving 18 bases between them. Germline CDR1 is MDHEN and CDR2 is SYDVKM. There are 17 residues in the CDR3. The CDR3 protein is CASSLIGITQSSYEQYF. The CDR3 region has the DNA TGTGCCAGCAGTTTGATCGGGATAACCCAGAGCTCCTACGAGCAGTACTTC.